This is a list of T cell receptor beta chains from one sample in a study of blood T cell repertoires in COVID-19. Clones were sequenced by immunoSEQ multiplex PCR, and TCRdb holds only the in-frame ones, with some missing. Of 180,000 or so clones in the sample, 80% to 90% are singletons; the top ten hold 8% to 10%. Material for sequencing was peripheral blood. The receptors shown here come from a man in his 60s with acute or convalescent COVID-19. CDR3s include the opening cysteine and the closing phenylalanine or tryptophan. The D gene is left open where the match is weak. Rows give clone size only sometimes, using once, few, many, or a class for an expanded clone.

V: TRBV6-5; D: -; size: -; J: TRBJ2-1; length: 13; DNA: TGTGCCAGCAGTTACTCGGGCTTGGCAGAAAAGTTCTTC; CDR3: CASSYSGLAEKFF
V: TRBV3-1/TRBV3-2; D: TRBD2; size: -; J: TRBJ2-1; length: 17; DNA: TGTGCCAGCAGCCAGTTCGGACTAGCGGACAACTACAATGAGCAGTTCTTC; CDR3: CASSQFGLADNYNEQFF
V: TRBV11-2; D: -; size: -; J: TRBJ1-5; length: 16; DNA: TGTGCCAGCAGCTACTTACGGGGGAATCGCGGTCAGCCCCAGCATTTT; CDR3: CASSYLRGNRGQPQHF
V: TRBV5-1; D: -; size: -; J: TRBJ2-5; length: 14; DNA: TGCGCCAGCAGCTCAAAAAATCAGGGGGAGACCCAGTACTTC; CDR3: CASSSKNQGETQYF
V: TRBV19; D: TRBD1; size: -; J: TRBJ1-4; length: 15; DNA: TGTGCCAGTAGTACCATGGACAGGAATAATGAAAAACTGTTTTTT; CDR3: CASSTMDRNNEKLFF
V: TRBV5-4; D: TRBD2; size: -; J: TRBJ2-2; length: 16; DNA: TGTGCCACAAGACTAGCGGGAGAGGTGTTGACCGGGGAGCTGTTTTTT; CDR3: CATRLAGEVLTGELFF
V: TRBV28; D: TRBD1; size: -; J: TRBJ2-7; length: 14; DNA: TGTGCCAGCGCCCCGGGACAGGGGCCTTACGAGCAGTACTTC; CDR3: CASAPGQGPYEQYF
V: TRBV18; D: TRBD1; size: few; J: TRBJ1-5; length: 15; DNA: TGTGCCAGCTCACCCGGGGGACAGTACAATCAGCCCCAGCATTTT; CDR3: CASSPGGQYNQPQHF
V: TRBV6-1; D: -; size: -; J: TRBJ1-6; length: 15; DNA: TGTGCCAGCAGTGAAGGATCACCCCAGGTATCACCCCTCCACTTT; CDR3: CASSEGSPQVSPLHF
V: TRBV10-3; D: TRBD2; size: -; J: TRBJ2-2; length: 16; DNA: TGTGCCATCAGTGCTACTAGCGGGAGGATCGGCGGGGAGCTGTTTTTT; CDR3: CAISATSGRIGGELFF
V: TRBV9; D: -; size: -; J: TRBJ2-3; length: 14; DNA: TGTGCCAGCAGCGTAGGAGGGAGCCCAGATACGCAGTATTTT; CDR3: CASSVGGSPDTQYF
V: TRBV27; D: TRBD2; size: -; J: TRBJ2-3; length: 16; DNA: TGTGCCAGCACCCCTAGGACTAGCGGGAGACTAGATACGCAGTATTTT; CDR3: CASTPRTSGRLDTQYF
V: TRBV29-1; D: TRBD1; size: -; J: TRBJ1-1; length: 14; DNA: TGCAGCGTTGATCGGGCAGGGGGGTCCCGTAGGGCTTTCTTT; CDR3: CSVDRAGGSRRAFF
V: TRBV10-3; D: TRBD1; size: few; J: TRBJ1-1; length: 16; DNA: TGTGCCATCAGCGGAAGACTCGGACAGGGATTTTCTGAAGCTTTCTTT; CDR3: CAISGRLGQGFSEAFF
V: TRBV7-6; D: TRBD2; size: few; J: TRBJ2-5; length: 16; DNA: TGTGCCAGCAGCGACGGGACTAGCGGAAGGGTGGAGACCCAGTACTTC; CDR3: CASSDGTSGRVETQYF
V: TRBV5-4; D: -; size: -; J: TRBJ2-7; length: 16; DNA: TGTGCCAGCAGCTCCCCTCAACGGACAGATAACTACGAGCAGTACTTC; CDR3: CASSSPQRTDNYEQYF
V: TRBV9; D: TRBD2; size: -; J: TRBJ2-7; length: 15; DNA: TGTGCCAGCAGCGTAGAAGCTAGCGGGAGGTACGAGCAGTACTTC; CDR3: CASSVEASGRYEQYF
V: TRBV6-5; D: TRBD1; size: -; J: TRBJ1-2; length: 14; DNA: TGTGCCAGCAGGACAGGGCTATACGACTATGGCTACACCTTC; CDR3: CASRTGLYDYGYTF
V: TRBV5-1; D: -; size: -; J: TRBJ1-1; length: 15; DNA: TGCGCCAGCAGCACAAACACGAATATGAACACTGAAGCTTTCTTT; CDR3: CASSTNTNMNTEAFF
V: TRBV3-1/TRBV3-2; D: TRBD1; size: -; J: TRBJ1-2; length: 13; DNA: TGTGCCAGCAGCCAGGGACAGGGAAACGGCTACACCTTC; CDR3: CASSQGQGNGYTF
V: TRBV2; D: TRBD1; size: -; J: TRBJ1-6; length: 14; DNA: TGTGCCAGCAGGGCCGACAGGGCCAATTCACCCCTCCACTTT; CDR3: CASRADRANSPLHF
V: TRBV15; D: TRBD2; size: -; J: TRBJ2-7; length: 18; DNA: TGTGCCACCAGCAGAGGGAGGACTAGCGGGCCCTCCTCCTACGAGCAGTACTTC; CDR3: CATSRGRTSGPSSYEQYF